This TCR beta chain was obtained from a study of blood T cell repertoires in COVID-19 (dated by TCRdb to 2019 to 2021). Regarding the study in general: Collaborator samples came from the United States, Italy and Spain and covered acute and convalescent phases of COVID-19. The material from the prospective study consisted of cDNA or gDNA derived from T cells, B-cell-depleted T cells, or PBMCs. Deeply sampled blood TCRbeta repertoires from subjects exposed to, actively infected with, or recovered from COVID-19 were included in the dataset. The repertoires were released in a freely available public database intended as a resource for research on the immune response to SARS-CoV-2. The samples were drawn from two sources: the first 160 participants of the ongoing ImmuneRACE study, and some 1,300 subjects contributed by 6 global collaborators. A de-identified subject ID, COVID-19 status, age in years and sex were almost always included in the sample metadata. Where available, HLA class I and class II types were obtained from metadata supplied by the sample provider rather than from assay-based typing. General conclusions and limits of the study: The quantity of clinical and demographic metadata differed by source and by participant and was supplied without curation.

Sequences MDHEN (CDR1) and SYDVKM (CDR2) are obtained from the germline V gene. Trimming takes 7 bases from V and 0 bases from J, and the germline ends sit 7 bases apart. The CDR3 numbers 13 residues from cysteine through phenylalanine. Only CDR3 DNA remains: 39 bases, in frame from the first base. This clone was observed a single time. What this receptor recognizes is not known. Base qualities are not at hand, and no much larger clone is one base apart. One collaborating source in Seattle enrolled patients while the patients were actively infected and followed the patients over time throughout the course of disease. Collaborating institutions collected whole blood in K2EDTA tubes following their own protocols. For TCRbeta analysis, collaborators shipped samples as frozen whole blood, isolated PBMCs, or DNA extracted from either of those sample types. TCRbeta CDR3 regions were amplified from genomic DNA using the immunoSEQ Assay, a bias-controlled multiplex PCR. From the authors' description of their analysis: Nucleated cell counts per sample were estimated from amplification of reference gene primers within the assay. To quantify the absolute abundance of each unique TCRbeta CDR3 rearrangement, sequence reads were collapsed and filtered. For each sample, productive Simpson clonality was calculated as the square root of Simpson's diversity index across productive rearrangements. This is the immuneACCESS table as TCRdb keeps it, with only in-frame sequences that have V and J called. A part of the clones is gone; compared with another copy, unresolved V genes explain less than half, and the rest is unexplained. For V, J and clone size, that table is used; D and trimming come from the DNA. Present in this sample are about 160,000 clones, 60% to 85% of which were seen just once. Jointly, the top ten make up around 8% of the sample.

This clonotype was sampled from a woman between 55 and 75 years old with COVID-19, enrolled during active disease. The chain couples TRBV28 to TRBJ1-5, with no confidently assigned D gene. The sequencing sample was made of peripheral blood. The bases read TGTGCCAGCACCCACTATAGCAATCAGCCCCAGCATTTT. This is translated as CASTHYSNQPQHF.